The 18 T cell receptor beta chains presented below share a single source sample, sequenced in a study of T-cell memory formation after mild COVID-19. TCRdb fed the 5' RACE reads into MiXCR, producing one record per CDR3 protein. The sample consists of about 270,000 distinct CDR3 sequences, roughly 15% of them appearing once. Sequencing input: PBMCs or a T cell subset sorted from them (not recorded which). These receptors were obtained from an adult woman who had mild COVID-19 (a few samples of this study predate the infection). Cell type and time point are not known.

The J gene is TRBJ2-7, the V gene TRBV29-1; D possibly corresponds to TRBD2 (6 bases). CDR1 is SQVTM and CDR2 is ANQGSEA in the germline V gene. The CDR3 is 10 amino acids. Trimming took off 7 bases at V and 6 bases at J, with 10 bases between the two ends. DNA of the CDR3: TGCAGCGCATGGAGGGGCGAGCAGTACTTC. Its protein is CSAWRGEQYF.

This clonotype turned up a few times. The CDR3 nucleotides are TGCGCCAGCAGCTTACCCGGCGAGGGACTAGCGGGAGGGGCGAACACCGGGGAGCTGTTTTTT. This gives the protein CASSLPGEGLAGGANTGELFF. This chain joins TRBV5-1 and TRBJ2-2; 16 bases fit TRBD2. The V gene's germline CDR1 is SGHRS and CDR2 YFSETQ. With V trimmed by 2 bases and J by 0 bases, 10 bases remained unmatched. This CDR3 comprises 21 residues.

This clonotype was found a few times. This chain links TRBV5-1 with TRBJ2-5, with 8 bases that match TRBD1. The CDR3 is 14 residues long. CDR1 SGHRS and CDR2 YFSETQ come from the germline V gene. Trimming cost V 0 bases and J 6 bases; bases outside gene matches: 4. The CDR3 nucleotides are TGCGCCAGCAGCTTGGAACGGACAGGGCAGACCCAGTACTTC. The encoded protein is CASSLERTGQTQYF. Drawing the rest from reference TRBV5-1 and TRBJ2-5, the complete variable domain is KAGVTQTPRYLIKTRGQQVTLSCSPISGHRSVSWYQQTPGQGLQFLFEYFSETQRNKGNFPGRFSGRQFSNSRSEMNVSTLELGDSALYLCASSLERTGQTQYFGPGTRLLVL.

This chain uses TRBV7-2 with TRBJ2-1, with 11 nucleotides matching TRBD2. CDR3 length: 17 residues. The V gene's germline CDR1 is SGHTA and CDR2 FQGNSA. The V and J ends lost 5 bases and 9 bases, in that order; junction bases with no gene match: 15. CDR3 sequence: CASSPLGLAGGVGEQFF. The DNA of the CDR3 is TGTGCCAGCAGCCCCTTAGGCCTAGCGGGAGGTGTGGGTGAGCAGTTCTTC.

This clonotype appeared many times. The chain links TRBV7-9 to TRBJ2-7; D not certain. Trimming pared 6 bases from V and 2 bases from J, leaving 8 bases between. The CDR3 consists of 12 residues. Germline V lookup: CDR1 SEHNR, CDR2 FQNEAQ (reference sequence). Here the CDR3 reads CASSHSTYEQYF. The CDR3 DNA is TGTGCCAGCAGTCATTCTACCTACGAGCAGTACTTC.

This clonotype showed up just a few times. The rearrangement uses TRBV29-1 and TRBJ2-1, with D possibly TRBD2 on 6 matching bases. The CDR3 covers 13 residues. V dropped 2 bases and J dropped 7 bases, with 12 bases sitting between them. The germline gives CDR1 SQVTM, CDR2 ANQGSEA. Written as DNA, the CDR3 is TGCAGCGTTGAAATGATAGGAGGGAATGAGCAGTTCTTC. Its protein is CSVEMIGGNEQFF.

This clonotype appeared a few times. The rearrangement joins TRBV20-1 to TRBJ2-1; D gene uncertain. Germline CDR1 DFQATT, CDR2 SNEGSKA (reference sequence). The CDR3 contains 11 residues. The CDR3 coding sequence is TGCGGCACCCCCTCCTACAATGAGCAGTTCTTC. This gives the protein CGTPSYNEQFF.

V usage is TRBV4-3 and J usage is TRBJ1-4, with D hard to call. The V end was cut by 1 base, the J end by 7 bases, with 13 bases between. CDR3 length: 15 amino acids. CDR1 LGHNA and CDR2 YSLEER come from the germline V gene. This CDR3 reads CASSQVKRESEKLFF. In DNA form, the CDR3 reads TGCGCCAGCAGCCAAGTAAAGCGGGAGAGTGAAAAACTGTTTTTT.

This clonotype has only a few counts. The chain is built from TRBV3-1 and TRBJ2-5; 13 bases are a match to TRBD2. The V and J ends lost 4 bases and 5 bases, in that order; junction bases with no gene match: 7. This CDR3 contains 16 residues. The germline gives CDR1 LGHDT, CDR2 YNNKEL (reference sequence). CDR3 region: CASSRRTSGSGETQYF. The DNA for the CDR3 is TGTGCCAGCAGCCGAAGGACTAGCGGGAGCGGTGAGACCCAGTACTTC.

The sample holds many counts of this clonotype. The chain employs TRBV7-8 and TRBJ2-1; D may be TRBD2 (5 bases). The V gene lost 6 bases and the J gene lost 3 bases, with 12 bases spanning the gap. Germline values: CDR1 SGHVS, CDR2 FQNEAQ. The CDR3 is 14 residues long. CDR3 sequence: CASRRSGDYNEQFF. The DNA of the CDR3 is TGTGCCAGCAGGCGGAGCGGTGACTACAATGAGCAGTTCTTC.

The gene calls are TRBV7-2 and TRBJ2-7; 8 bases are shared with TRBD2. Trimming took 7 bases from V and 6 from J; bases not matched to a gene: 11. The CDR3 loop spans 14 amino acids. Germline V gene lookup returns CDR1 SGHTA and CDR2 FQGNSA. CDR3 sequence reads: CASNQASGSPEQYF. In DNA, the CDR3 is TGTGCCAGCAACCAAGCGAGCGGGAGTCCCGAGCAGTACTTC.

The CDR3 loop is CASSPDTGNQPQHF. The CDR3 region has the DNA TGTGCCAGCAGCCCGGACACTGGCAATCAGCCCCAGCATTTT. This chain links TRBV7-2 with TRBJ1-5; a weak D match, TRBD1 (5 bases). The ends were cut back, 5 bases at V and 2 bases at J, with 10 bases in the middle. This CDR3 contains 14 residues. The germline V gene encodes CDR1 SGHTA and CDR2 FQGNSA. The variable domain in full, with the rest retrieved from reference TRBV7-2 and TRBJ1-5, is GAGVSQSPSNKVTEKGKDVELRCDPISGHTALYWYRQSLGQGLEFLIYFQGNSAPDKSGLPSDRFSAERTGGSVSTLTIQRTQQEDSAVYLCASSPDTGNQPQHFGDGTRLSIL.

The chain uses TRBV12-3 or TRBV12-4 and TRBJ2-5; TRBD2 matches at 7 bases. The CDR3 covers 15 residues. V was clipped by 5 bases and J by 5 bases; unmatched bases: 11. CDR3 protein: CASSPGSGLGETQYF. The CDR3 bases are TGTGCCAGCAGTCCCGGTAGCGGGCTCGGTGAGACCCAGTACTTC.

Written as DNA, the CDR3 is TGTGCCAGCAGCTCAGTTTCTGGACAGGGGGGCGTCTATGGCTACACCTTC. It encodes CASSSVSGQGGVYGYTF. V gene TRBV11-2 combines with J gene TRBJ1-2, with TRBD1 matching over 10 bases. V trimming: 4 bases; J trimming: 4 bases; junction bases outside the gene matches: 12. Germline loops: CDR1 SGHAT, CDR2 FQNNGV. The CDR3 runs to 17 residues.

The chain employs TRBV6-1 and TRBJ1-2, with 8 bases identical to TRBD1. Germline V lookup: CDR1 MNHNS, CDR2 SASEGT. The CDR3 covers 15 residues. After removal of 4 bases from V and 3 bases from J, the junction contained 7 bases not matched to a gene. CDR3 nucleotide sequence: TGTGCCAGCAGTGCCCTAGGGACAGGTGACTATGGCTACACCTTC. Translation gives CASSALGTGDYGYTF.

This clonotype turned up a few times. This chain connects TRBV7-6 to TRBJ2-2; possibly TRBD1 or TRBD2 for D (5 bases each). This CDR3 has 14 amino acids. Germline CDR1 SGHVS, CDR2 FNYEAQ. V shed 2 bases and J shed 6 bases, with 10 bases lying between them. The CDR3 DNA sequence: TGTGCCAGCAGCTTACGTGGGACGTCCGGGGAGCTGTTTTTT. It yields the protein CASSLRGTSGELFF.

The V gene is TRBV19, the J gene TRBJ1-1, with 9 bases that match TRBD1. The CDR3 consists of 15 residues. CDR1 and CDR2 from the germline V gene are LNHDA and SQIVND (reference sequence). The junction had 10 bases not matched to a gene; V was cut back by 7 bases and J by 4 bases. The chain's CDR3 is CASNSIGTGSTEAFF. The DNA of the CDR3 is TGTGCCAGTAACTCGATCGGGACAGGGAGCACTGAAGCTTTCTTT.

The chain is built from TRBV24-1 and TRBJ1-1; TRBD1 aligns across 7 bases. The J segment lost 1 base and the V segment lost 3 bases, leaving 4 bases of the junction unmatched. Germline values: CDR1 KGHDR, CDR2 SFDVKD. This CDR3 contains 15 residues. CDR3 in amino acids: CATSDRTGGNTEAFF. CDR3 coding DNA: TGTGCCACCAGTGATCGGACAGGTGGGAACACTGAAGCTTTCTTT.